This T cell receptor (beta chain) is from a study of blood T cell repertoires in COVID-19. At the level of the study: From T cells, B-cell-depleted T cells, or PBMCs came the material, which was cDNA or gDNA.

Germline lookup yields CDR1 SEHNR and CDR2 FQNEAQ (reference sequence). CDR3 length equals 12 residues. V gave up 3 bases and J gave up 8 bases, with 8 bases separating them. Recruitment covered fewer than 25 US areas and drew participants whose ages spanned roughly 18 to 100 years. Sequencing used immunoSEQ multiplex PCR; TCRdb keeps in-frame clones, though not all of them. The table includes about 220,000 clones, around 90% detected once. The sequenced sample was PBMCs or T cells enriched from blood (not recorded which). The V and J genes are TRBV7-9 and TRBJ2-1; D is unclear. The sequence came from a woman aged 45-65 years with acute COVID-19. In DNA form, the CDR3 reads TGTGCCAGCAGCTTTAGTGAATATGAGCAGTTCTTC. Its protein is CASSFSEYEQFF.